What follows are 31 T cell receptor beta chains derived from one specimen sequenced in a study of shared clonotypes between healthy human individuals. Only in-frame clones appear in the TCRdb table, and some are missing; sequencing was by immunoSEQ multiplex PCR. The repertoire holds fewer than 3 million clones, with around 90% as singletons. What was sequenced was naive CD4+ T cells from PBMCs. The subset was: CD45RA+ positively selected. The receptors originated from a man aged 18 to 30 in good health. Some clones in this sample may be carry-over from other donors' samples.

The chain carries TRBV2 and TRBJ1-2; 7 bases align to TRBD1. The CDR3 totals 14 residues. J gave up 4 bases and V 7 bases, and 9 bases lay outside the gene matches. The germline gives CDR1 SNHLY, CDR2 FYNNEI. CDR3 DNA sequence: TGTGCCAGCAAGCAGGGGGTCGACTTCTATGGCTACACCTTC. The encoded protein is CASKQGVDFYGYTF.

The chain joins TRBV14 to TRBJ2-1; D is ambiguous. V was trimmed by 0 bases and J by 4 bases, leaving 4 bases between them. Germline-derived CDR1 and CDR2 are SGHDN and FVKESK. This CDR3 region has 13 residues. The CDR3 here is CASSQDVYNEQFF. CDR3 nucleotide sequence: TGTGCCAGCAGCCAAGACGTGTACAATGAGCAGTTCTTC. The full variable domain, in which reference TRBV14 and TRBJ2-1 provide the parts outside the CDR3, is EAGVTQFPSHSVIEKGQTVTLRCDPISGHDNLYWYRRVMGKEIKFLLHFVKESKQDESGMPNNRFLAERTGGTYSTLKVQPAELEDSGVYFCASSQDVYNEQFFGPGTRLTVL.

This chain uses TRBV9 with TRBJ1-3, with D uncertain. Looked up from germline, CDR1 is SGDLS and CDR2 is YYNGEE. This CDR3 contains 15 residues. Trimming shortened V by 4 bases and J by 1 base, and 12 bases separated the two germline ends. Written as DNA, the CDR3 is TGTGCCAGCAGCCCTAGCACCGGGTCTGGAAACACCATATATTTT. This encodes CASSPSTGSGNTIYF.

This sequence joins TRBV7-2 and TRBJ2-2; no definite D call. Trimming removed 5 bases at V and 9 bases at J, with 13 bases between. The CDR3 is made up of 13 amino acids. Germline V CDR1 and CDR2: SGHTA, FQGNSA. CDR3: CASSPPGSRELFF. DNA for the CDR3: TGTGCCAGCAGCCCCCCGGGCAGCAGGGAGCTGTTTTTT. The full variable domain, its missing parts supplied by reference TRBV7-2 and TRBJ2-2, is GAGVSQSPSNKVTEKGKDVELRCDPISGHTALYWYRQSLGQGLEFLIYFQGNSAPDKSGLPSDRFSAERTGGSVSTLTIQRTQQEDSAVYLCASSPPGSRELFFGEGSRLTVL.

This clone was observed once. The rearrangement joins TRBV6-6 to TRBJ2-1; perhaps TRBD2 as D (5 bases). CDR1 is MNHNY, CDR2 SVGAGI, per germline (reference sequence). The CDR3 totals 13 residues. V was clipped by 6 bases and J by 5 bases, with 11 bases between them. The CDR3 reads CASSPSGNNEQFF. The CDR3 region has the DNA TGTGCCAGCAGCCCCTCGGGGAACAATGAGCAGTTCTTC.

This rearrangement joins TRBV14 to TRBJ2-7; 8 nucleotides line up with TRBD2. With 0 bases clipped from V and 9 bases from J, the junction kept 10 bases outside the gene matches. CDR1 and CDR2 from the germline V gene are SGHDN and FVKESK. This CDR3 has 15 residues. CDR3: CASSQDRSGSSRQYF. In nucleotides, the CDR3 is TGTGCCAGCAGCCAAGATCGCAGCGGGAGTTCGCGGCAGTACTTC.

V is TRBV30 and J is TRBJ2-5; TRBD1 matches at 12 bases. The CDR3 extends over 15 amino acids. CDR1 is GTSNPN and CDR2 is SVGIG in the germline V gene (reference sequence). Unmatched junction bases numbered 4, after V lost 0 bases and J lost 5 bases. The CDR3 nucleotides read TGTGCCTGGAGTGTATTGGGACAGGGGGCTGAGACCCAGTACTTC. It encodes CAWSVLGQGAETQYF.

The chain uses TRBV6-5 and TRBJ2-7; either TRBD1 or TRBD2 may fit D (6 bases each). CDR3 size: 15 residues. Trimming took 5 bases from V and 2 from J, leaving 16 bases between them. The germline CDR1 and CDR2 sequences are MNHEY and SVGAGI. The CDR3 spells CASSPTGRPTYEQYF. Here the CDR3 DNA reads TGTGCCAGCAGTCCAACAGGGAGGCCTACCTACGAGCAGTACTTC.

The DNA of the CDR3 is TGTGCCAGCACCCCAGGGGTGTACAATCAGCCCCAGCATTTT. Its translation: CASTPGVYNQPQHF. The V and J genes are TRBV6-1 and TRBJ1-5, with D perhaps TRBD1 (6 bases). Trimming shortened V by 7 bases and J by 3 bases, and 13 bases separated the two germline ends. Germline CDR1 reads MNHNS; CDR2 reads SASEGT. CDR3 length equals 14 residues.

The CDR3, as DNA: TGTGCCAGCAGCTTAGGGGGACAGTTATCTGGAAACACCATATATTTT. Translated: CASSLGGQLSGNTIYF. V usage is TRBV7-9 and J usage is TRBJ1-3, with 7 bases matching TRBD1. The CDR3 consists of 16 residues. Losses at the gene ends were 1 base for V and 1 base for J; bases not matched to a gene: 4. The germline gives CDR1 SEHNR, CDR2 FQNEAQ (reference sequence).

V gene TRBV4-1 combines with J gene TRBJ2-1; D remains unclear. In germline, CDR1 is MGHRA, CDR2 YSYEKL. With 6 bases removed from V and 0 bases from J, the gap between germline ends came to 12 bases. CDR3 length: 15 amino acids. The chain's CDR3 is CASSSPEFSYNEQFF. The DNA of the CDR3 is TGCGCCAGCAGTTCCCCGGAGTTCTCCTACAATGAGCAGTTCTTC.

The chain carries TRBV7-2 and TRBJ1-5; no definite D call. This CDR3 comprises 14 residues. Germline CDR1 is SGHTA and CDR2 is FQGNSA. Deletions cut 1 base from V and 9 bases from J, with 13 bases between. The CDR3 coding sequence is TGTGCCAGCAGCTTAGGACGGCCCGAGTGGCCCCAGCATTTT. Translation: CASSLGRPEWPQHF.

CDR3 in amino acids: CASSPLPGSVGQNTGELFF. The CDR3, as DNA: TGTGCCAGCTCACCGCTGCCGGGGTCTGTGGGGCAGAACACCGGGGAGCTGTTTTTT. J is TRBJ2-2 and V is TRBV18; either TRBD1 or TRBD2 may supply D (5 bases each). The germline V gene has CDR1 KGHSH and CDR2 LQKENI. CDR3 length: 19 residues. V lost 3 bases, J lost 1 base, and 21 bases lay in between.

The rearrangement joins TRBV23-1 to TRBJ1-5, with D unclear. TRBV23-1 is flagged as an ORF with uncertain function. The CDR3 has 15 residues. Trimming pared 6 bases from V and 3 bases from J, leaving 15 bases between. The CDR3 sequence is CASRKFRPANQPQHF. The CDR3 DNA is TGCGCCAGCAGAAAATTTCGACCCGCCAATCAGCCCCAGCATTTT.

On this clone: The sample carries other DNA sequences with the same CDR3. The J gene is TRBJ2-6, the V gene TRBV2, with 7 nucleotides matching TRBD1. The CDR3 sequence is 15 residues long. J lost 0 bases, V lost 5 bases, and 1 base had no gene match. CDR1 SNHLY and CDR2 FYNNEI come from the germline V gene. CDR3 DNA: TGTGCCAGCAGTCGGGACAGCTCTGGGGCCAACGTCCTGACTTTC. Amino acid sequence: CASSRDSSGANVLTF.

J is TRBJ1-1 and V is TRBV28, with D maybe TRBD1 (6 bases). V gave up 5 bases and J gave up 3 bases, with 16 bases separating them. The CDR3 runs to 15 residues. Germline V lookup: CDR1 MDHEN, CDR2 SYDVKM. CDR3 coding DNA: TGTGCCAGCAGTCCCCCGGTCACAGGGCACACTGAAGCTTTCTTT. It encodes CASSPPVTGHTEAFF.

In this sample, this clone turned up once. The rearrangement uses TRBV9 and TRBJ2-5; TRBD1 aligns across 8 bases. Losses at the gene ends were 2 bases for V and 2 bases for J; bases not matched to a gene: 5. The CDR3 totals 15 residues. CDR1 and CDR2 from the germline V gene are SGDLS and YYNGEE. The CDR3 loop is CASSVTGTGQETQYF. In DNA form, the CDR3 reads TGTGCCAGCAGCGTGACCGGGACAGGACAAGAGACCCAGTACTTC. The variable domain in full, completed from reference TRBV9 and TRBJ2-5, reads DSGVTQTPKHLITATGQRVTLRCSPRSGDLSVYWYQQSLDQGLQFLIQYYNGEERAKGNILERFSAQQFPDLHSELNLSSLELGDSALYFCASSVTGTGQETQYFGPGTRLLVL.

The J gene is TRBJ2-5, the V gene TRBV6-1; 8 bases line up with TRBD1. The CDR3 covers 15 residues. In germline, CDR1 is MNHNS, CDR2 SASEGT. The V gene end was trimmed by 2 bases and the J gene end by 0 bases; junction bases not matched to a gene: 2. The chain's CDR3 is CASSETTGDQETQYF. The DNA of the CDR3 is TGTGCCAGCAGTGAAACGACAGGGGACCAAGAGACCCAGTACTTC.

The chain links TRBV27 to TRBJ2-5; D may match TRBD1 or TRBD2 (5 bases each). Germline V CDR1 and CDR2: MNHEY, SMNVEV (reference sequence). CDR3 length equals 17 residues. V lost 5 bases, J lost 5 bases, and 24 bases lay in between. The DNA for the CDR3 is TGTGCCAGCAGTCCTTTTGAGGCTAGCCGGGGCCGGGAGACCCAGTACTTC. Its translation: CASSPFEASRGRETQYF.

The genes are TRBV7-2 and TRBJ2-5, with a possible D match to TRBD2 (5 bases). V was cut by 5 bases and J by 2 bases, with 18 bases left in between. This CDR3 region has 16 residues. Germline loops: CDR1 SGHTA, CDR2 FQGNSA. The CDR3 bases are TGTGCCAGCAGCGGCGACTATTCGAGGGCTCAAGAGACCCAGTACTTC. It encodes CASSGDYSRAQETQYF. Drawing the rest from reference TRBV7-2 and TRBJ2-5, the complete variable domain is GAGVSQSPSNKVTEKGKDVELRCDPISGHTALYWYRQSLGQGLEFLIYFQGNSAPDKSGLPSDRFSAERTGGSVSTLTIQRTQQEDSAVYLCASSGDYSRAQETQYFGPGTRLLVL.

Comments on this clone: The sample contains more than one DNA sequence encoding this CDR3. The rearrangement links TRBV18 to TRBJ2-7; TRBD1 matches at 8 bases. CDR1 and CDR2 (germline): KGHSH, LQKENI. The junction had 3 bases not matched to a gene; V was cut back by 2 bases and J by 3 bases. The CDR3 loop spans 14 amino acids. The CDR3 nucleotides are TGTGCCAGCTCACCAGGGACAGGCGACTACGAGCAGTACTTC. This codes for CASSPGTGDYEQYF.

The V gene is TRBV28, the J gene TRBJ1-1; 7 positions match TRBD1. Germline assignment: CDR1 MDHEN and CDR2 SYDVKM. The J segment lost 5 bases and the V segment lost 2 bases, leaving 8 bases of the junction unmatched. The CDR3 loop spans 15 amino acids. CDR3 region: CASSLPQTGRTEAFF. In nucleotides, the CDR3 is TGTGCCAGCAGTTTACCCCAGACAGGGCGAACTGAAGCTTTCTTT.

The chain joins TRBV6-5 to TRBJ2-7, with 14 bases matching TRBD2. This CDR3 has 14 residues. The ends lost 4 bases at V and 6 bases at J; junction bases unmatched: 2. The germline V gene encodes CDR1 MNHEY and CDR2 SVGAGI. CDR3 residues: CASSSGLAGVEQYF. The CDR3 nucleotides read TGTGCCAGCAGTTCGGGACTAGCGGGAGTCGAGCAGTACTTC.

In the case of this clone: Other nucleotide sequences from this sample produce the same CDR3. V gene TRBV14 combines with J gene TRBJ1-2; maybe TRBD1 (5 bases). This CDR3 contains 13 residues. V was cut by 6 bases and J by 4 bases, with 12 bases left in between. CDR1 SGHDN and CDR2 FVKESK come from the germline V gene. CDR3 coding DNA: TGTGCCAGCAGTCTCGGGACCTCCTATGGCTACACCTTC. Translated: CASSLGTSYGYTF.

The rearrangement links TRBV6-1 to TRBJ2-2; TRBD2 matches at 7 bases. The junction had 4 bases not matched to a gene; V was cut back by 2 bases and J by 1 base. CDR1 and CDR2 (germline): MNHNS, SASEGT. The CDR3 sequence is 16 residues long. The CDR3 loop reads CASSELGRKNTGELFF. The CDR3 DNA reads TGTGCCAGCAGTGAACTCGGGAGGAAGAACACCGGGGAGCTGTTTTTT.

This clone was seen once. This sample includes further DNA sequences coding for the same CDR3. CDR3 protein: CASSSDGYGYTF. The CDR3 coding sequence is TGTGCCAGCAGTTCCGACGGCTATGGCTACACCTTC. This chain joins TRBV28 and TRBJ1-2, with D unresolved. This CDR3 has 12 residues. V was clipped by 4 bases and J by 4 bases, with 7 bases between them. Germline CDR1 and CDR2: MDHEN and SYDVKM.

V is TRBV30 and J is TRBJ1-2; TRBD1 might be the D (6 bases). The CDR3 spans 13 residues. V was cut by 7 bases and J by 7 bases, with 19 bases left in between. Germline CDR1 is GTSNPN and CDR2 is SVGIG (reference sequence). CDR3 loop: CALSRGQTGGYTF. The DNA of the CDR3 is TGTGCCTTATCCCGCGGACAGACCGGTGGCTACACCTTC.

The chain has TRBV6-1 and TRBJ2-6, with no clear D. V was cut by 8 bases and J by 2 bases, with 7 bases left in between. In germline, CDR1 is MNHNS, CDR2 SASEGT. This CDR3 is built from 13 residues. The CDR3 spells CASSAAGANVLTF. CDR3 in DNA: TGTGCCAGCTCGGCGGCTGGGGCCAACGTCCTGACTTTC.

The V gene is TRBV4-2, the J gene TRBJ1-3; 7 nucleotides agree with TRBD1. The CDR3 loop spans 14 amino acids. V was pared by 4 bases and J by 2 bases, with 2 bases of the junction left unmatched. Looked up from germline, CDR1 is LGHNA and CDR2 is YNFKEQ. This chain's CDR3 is CASSLTGTGNTIYF. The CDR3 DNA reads TGTGCCAGCAGCCTGACAGGGACTGGAAACACCATATATTTT.

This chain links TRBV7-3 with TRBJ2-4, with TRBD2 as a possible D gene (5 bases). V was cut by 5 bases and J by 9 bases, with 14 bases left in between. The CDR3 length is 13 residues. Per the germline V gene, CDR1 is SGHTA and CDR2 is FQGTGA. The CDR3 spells CASSTTRKGIQYF. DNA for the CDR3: TGTGCCAGCAGCACAACTAGGAAAGGCATTCAGTACTTC.

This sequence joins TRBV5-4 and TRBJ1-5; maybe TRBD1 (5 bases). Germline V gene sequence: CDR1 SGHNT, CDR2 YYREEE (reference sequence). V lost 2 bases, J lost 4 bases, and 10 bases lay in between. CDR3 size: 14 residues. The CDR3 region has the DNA TGTGCCAGCAGCTTCCAGGGACCTAATCAGCCCCAGCATTTT. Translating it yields CASSFQGPNQPQHF.